This is a list of T cell receptor beta chains from one sample in a study of blood T cell repertoires in COVID-19. Some clones are missing from TCRdb's copy, which holds only in-frame ones; the method was immunoSEQ multiplex PCR. The sample holds fewer than 500,000 clones, approximately 90% seen once. Sequencing was done on a sample of peripheral blood. The receptors derive from a man between 18 and 29 years old with COVID-19, enrolled during active disease. CDR3s include the opening cysteine and the closing phenylalanine or tryptophan. The order of the fields is D gene, J gene, V gene, clone size, CDR3 protein, CDR3 DNA. A D gene is named only where the DNA matches it firmly. Size tells how often a clone was seen (once, few, many) or the class of an expanded clone, and some rows leave it out.

>TRBD2|TRBJ2-5|TRBV5-6|.
CASSPAGPGPQYF
TGTGCCAGCAGCCCAGCGGGGCCGGGTCCCCAGTACTTC
>TRBD2|TRBJ2-3|TRBV29-1|.
CSVEAGGLADTQYF
TGCAGCGTTGAAGCGGGAGGGTTAGCAGATACGCAGTATTTT
>TRBD2|TRBJ2-3|TRBV7-2|.
CASSSFLLAGREDTQYF
TGTGCCAGCAGCTCGTTTTTACTAGCGGGAAGGGAAGATACGCAGTATTTT
>TRBD2|TRBJ2-1|TRBV19|.
CASSTGLAGFPINEQFF
TGTGCCAGTAGTACCGGACTAGCGGGATTTCCCATCAATGAGCAGTTCTTC
>TRBD1|TRBJ1-2|TRBV7-9|.
CASSLGDRVNGYTF
TGTGCCAGCAGCTTGGGGGACAGGGTAAATGGCTACACCTTC
>.|TRBJ1-5|TRBV18|.
CASSEDFGGNQPQHF
TGTGCCAGCTCAGAGGACTTTGGGGGCAATCAGCCCCAGCATTTT
>TRBD1|TRBJ1-5|TRBV19|few
CASSTPGQVVTQPQHF
TGTGCCAGTAGTACCCCGGGACAGGTCGTGACCCAGCCCCAGCATTTT
>TRBD1|TRBJ2-3|TRBV5-1|.
CASSLGPGGLTDTQYF
TGCGCCAGCAGCTTGGGTCCAGGGGGCCTCACAGATACGCAGTATTTT
>TRBD1|TRBJ2-7|TRBV15|.
CATSRDLLGTVSYEQYF
TGTGCCACCAGCAGAGATTTGTTAGGGACAGTCTCCTACGAGCAGTACTTC
>TRBD2|TRBJ2-1|TRBV7-2|.
CASSYQAGGPRNEQFF
TGTGCCAGCAGCTATCAAGCGGGAGGGCCTCGCAATGAGCAGTTCTTC
>.|TRBJ2-7|TRBV7-9|once
CASSPDGNMYEQYF
TGTGCCAGCAGCCCCGACGGGAATATGTACGAGCAGTACTTC
>.|TRBJ2-2|TRBV6-6|.
CASRLGGELFF
TGTGCCAGCCGACTTGGAGGGGAGCTGTTTTTT
>.|TRBJ2-7|TRBV5-1|.
CASSLPSGSSFEQYF
TGCGCCAGCAGCCTCCCCTCGGGGAGTAGCTTCGAGCAGTACTTC
>TRBD1|TRBJ1-2|TRBV4-2|.
CASSQKGGQGQDGYTF
TGTGCCAGCAGCCAAAAGGGGGGGCAGGGACAGGATGGCTACACCTTC
>.|TRBJ2-3|TRBV7-9|.
CASSPGRASTDTQYF
TGTGCCAGCAGCCCCGGTAGAGCTAGCACAGATACGCAGTATTTT
>TRBD1|TRBJ1-1|TRBV30|.
CAWSPGRGRVNTEAFF
TGTGCCTGGAGTCCCGGCAGGGGGCGCGTGAACACTGAAGCTTTCTTT
>.|TRBJ2-5|TRBV7-3|.
CASSPEGLAWETQYF
TGTGCCAGCAGCCCCGAGGGTCTAGCGTGGGAGACCCAGTACTTC
>.|TRBJ1-1|TRBV11-3|.
CASSLSDTEAFF
TGTGCCAGCAGCTTATCCGACACTGAAGCTTTCTTT
>TRBD1|TRBJ1-4|TRBV7-9|.
CASSRDRNEKLFF
TGTGCCAGCAGCCGGGACAGAAATGAAAAACTGTTTTTT
>TRBD1|TRBJ2-2|TRBV9|.
CASNTGALNTGELFF
TGTGCCAGCAATACAGGGGCCCTGAACACCGGGGAGCTGTTTTTT
>.|TRBJ2-7|TRBV7-8|.
CASSLGHSNYEQYF
TGTGCCAGCAGCTTAGGCCACAGCAACTACGAGCAGTACTTC
>.|TRBJ1-1|TRBV3-1/TRBV3-2|.
CASSRQVLRGDTEAFF
TGTGCCAGCAGCCGACAGGTCCTACGGGGGGACACTGAAGCTTTCTTT
>TRBD2|TRBJ2-5|TRBV2|.
CASSPYSGGQETQYF
TGTGCCAGCAGTCCATATAGCGGGGGACAAGAGACCCAGTACTTC
>TRBD2|TRBJ2-5|TRBV5-1|.
CASSVLGLASQTQYF
TGCGCCAGCAGCGTTCTGGGACTAGCGTCACAGACCCAGTACTTC
>TRBD1|TRBJ2-5|TRBV18|once
CASSPDRAETQYF
TGTGCCAGCTCACCGGACAGGGCCGAGACCCAGTACTTC
>.|TRBJ2-3|TRBV30|.
CAWSVLQGIDTQYF
TGTGCCTGGAGTGTACTACAGGGTATCGATACGCAGTATTTT
>.|TRBJ1-2|TRBV6-5|.
CASRGRWSGYTF
TGTGCCAGCAGGGGGCGATGGAGTGGCTACACCTTC
>.|TRBJ1-2|TRBV19|once
CATEDGLYGYTF
TGTGCCACCGAGGACGGACTCTATGGCTACACCTTC
>.|TRBJ2-3|TRBV9|.
CASSVGQGLRDTQYF
TGTGCCAGCAGCGTAGGCCAGGGCTTGCGGGATACGCAGTATTTT
>TRBD2|TRBJ2-3|TRBV2|.
CASSGNLGLVVLDTQYF
TGTGCCAGCAGTGGGAACTTGGGACTAGTCGTTTTAGATACGCAGTATTTT
>.|TRBJ1-2|TRBV5-1|.
CASSLDGGTATLGGYTF
TGCGCCAGCAGCTTGGATGGAGGAACAGCAACCCTGGGGGGCTACACCTTC
>.|TRBJ2-2|TRBV15|.
CATSRDYEAGELFF
TGTGCCACCAGCAGAGATTATGAGGCCGGGGAGCTGTTTTTT
>.|TRBJ1-6|TRBV9|.
CASSLLDSKSPLHF
TGTGCCAGCAGCCTCCTGGACAGTAAGTCACCCCTCCACTTT
>.|TRBJ1-4|TRBV2|once
CASVPTGNEKLFF
TGTGCCAGCGTCCCCACAGGGAACGAAAAACTGTTTTTT
>.|TRBJ2-2|TRBV9|.
CASSGRNTGELFF
TGTGCCAGCAGCGGGAGGAACACCGGGGAGCTGTTTTTT
>.|TRBJ2-7|TRBV12-2|.
CASPTGQGAYEQYF
TGTGCAAGTCCCACGGGACAGGGGGCATACGAGCAGTACTTC
>.|TRBJ2-7|TRBV5-4|.
CASSLGGSEQYF
TGTGCCAGCAGCTTGGGCGGTTCCGAGCAGTACTTC
>TRBD1|TRBJ1-5|TRBV15|.
CATGGQLLHQPQHF
TGTGCCACCGGGGGACAGCTACTGCACCAGCCCCAGCATTTT
>TRBD2|TRBJ2-1|TRBV4-1|.
CASSQGTGLGTYNEQFF
TGCGCCAGCAGCCAGGGAACGGGACTAGGGACCTACAATGAGCAGTTCTTC
>.|TRBJ1-4|TRBV4-1|.
CASSVQGKEGEKLFF
TGCGCCAGCAGCGTACAGGGTAAAGAGGGTGAAAAACTGTTTTTT
>TRBD2|TRBJ2-3|TRBV7-2|.
CASSLVGTNTDTQYF
TGTGCCAGCAGCTTAGTGGGGACTAACACAGATACGCAGTATTTT
>.|TRBJ2-1|TRBV15|.
CATSRDVTANEQFF
TGTGCCACCAGCAGAGATGTAACTGCAAATGAGCAGTTCTTC
>.|TRBJ2-7|TRBV11-3|.
CASSPGPIEQYF
TGTGCCAGCAGCCCTGGTCCTATCGAGCAGTACTTC
>.|TRBJ1-2|TRBV19|.
CASSPRTDVSGYTF
TGTGCCAGTAGTCCTCGTACAGATGTTAGTGGCTACACCTTC
>.|TRBJ1-5|TRBV15|.
CATSSYLIDSNQPQHF
TGTGCCACCAGCAGCTACTTGATAGATAGCAATCAGCCCCAGCATTTT
>.|TRBJ2-2|TRBV5-4|.
CASSFNGRRNTGELFF
TGTGCCAGCAGCTTTAACGGGAGAAGGAACACCGGGGAGCTGTTTTTT
>.|TRBJ2-1|TRBV10-2|.
CASSEWALGRNEQFF
TGCGCCAGCAGTGAGTGGGCCCTGGGTCGCAATGAGCAGTTCTTC
>.|TRBJ2-7|TRBV6-5|.
CASSSGGAERDEQYF
TGTGCCAGCAGTTCTGGCGGGGCAGAGAGGGACGAGCAGTACTTC
>.|TRBJ1-2|TRBV3-1/TRBV3-2|.
CASSQSWGTNYGYTF
TGTGCCAGCAGCCAGTCTTGGGGCACTAACTATGGCTACACCTTC
>.|TRBJ2-1|TRBV1|.
CTSSQRRSEGEQFF
TGCACCAGCAGCCAAAGGCGGTCGGAGGGGGAGCAGTTCTTC
>TRBD1|TRBJ2-7|TRBV5-1|.
CASSCRTGAYEQYF
TGCGCCAGCAGCTGCCGGACAGGCGCCTACGAGCAGTACTTC
>.|TRBJ2-7|TRBV2|.
CASSDPLGDSYEQYF
TGTGCCAGCAGTGATCCCCTGGGAGACTCCTACGAGCAGTACTTC
>TRBD2|TRBJ2-3|TRBV13|once
CASSSTSADTQYF
TGTGCCAGCAGCTCGACTAGCGCAGATACGCAGTATTTT
>.|TRBJ2-7|TRBV30|.
CAWSVSVGSSYEQYF
TGTGCCTGGAGTGTATCGGTCGGGTCCTCCTACGAGCAGTACTTC
>.|TRBJ1-2|TRBV7-9|.
CASSSSGSAHGYTF
TGTGCCAGCAGCTCATCTGGCAGTGCCCATGGCTACACCTTC
>TRBD1|TRBJ2-3|TRBV24-1|.
CATSDRGTGSVDTQYF
TGTGCCACCAGTGATAGAGGGACAGGGTCGGTGGATACGCAGTATTTT
>.|TRBJ1-3|TRBV7-6|.
CASSTDRGSVGNTIYF
TGTGCCAGCAGTACCGACCGAGGGTCGGTTGGAAACACCATATATTTT